The 19 T cell receptor beta chains below were found in one sample sequenced in a study of blood T cell repertoires in COVID-19. Produced via immunoSEQ multiplex PCR; TCRdb's table is partial and in-frame only. Of fewer than 200,000 clones in the sample, more than 75% were seen once. Sequenced sample: PBMCs or T cells enriched from blood (not recorded which). The receptor set was obtained from a human donor with acute COVID-19. The donor label of this sample is uncertain.

The CDR3 reads CAWGTVISGYTF. The DNA for the CDR3 is TGTGCCTGGGGGACAGTTATTAGTGGCTACACCTTC. The rearrangement uses TRBV30 and TRBJ1-2, with 7 bases lining up with TRBD1. V lost 5 bases, J lost 7 bases, and 7 bases stayed unmatched. CDR1 GTSNPN and CDR2 SVGIG come from the germline V gene (reference sequence). CDR3 length: 12 amino acids.

This chain connects TRBV7-2 to TRBJ1-2; D is undetermined. Germline V lookup: CDR1 SGHTA, CDR2 FQGNSA. The CDR3 runs 16 residues. V was clipped by 0 bases and J by 4 bases, with 15 bases between them. The chain's CDR3 is CASSLAGAVAVYGYTF. In DNA form, the CDR3 reads TGTGCCAGCAGCTTAGCCGGAGCCGTTGCTGTCTATGGCTACACCTTC.

The J gene is TRBJ2-3, the V gene TRBV28; TRBD1 matches at 9 bases. The CDR3 length is 13 residues. After removal of 11 bases from V and 5 bases from J, the junction contained 8 bases not matched to a gene. CDR1 is MDHEN, CDR2 SYDVKM, per germline. The CDR3 sequence: CAGIQGAKDTQYF. CDR3 bases: TGTGCCGGGATACAGGGGGCGAAAGATACGCAGTATTTT.

The chain links TRBV4-1 to TRBJ2-7; 10 bases match TRBD1. This CDR3 has 16 residues. The ends lost 5 bases at V and 2 bases at J; junction bases unmatched: 9. Germline V lookup: CDR1 MGHRA, CDR2 YSYEKL. CDR3 nucleotides: TGCGCCAGCAGCGCCCGAGGGACAGGGGATCCCTACGAGCAGTACTTC. Protein: CASSARGTGDPYEQYF.

The chain couples TRBV6-1 to TRBJ1-4; possibly TRBD1 for D (5 bases). Trimming took off 1 base at V and 5 bases at J, with 8 bases between the two ends. The germline CDR1 and CDR2 sequences are MNHNS and SASEGT. This CDR3 is built from 14 residues. The CDR3 DNA is TGTGCCAGCAGTGAAGGGGGCGCGAATGAAAAACTGTTTTTT. Amino acid sequence: CASSEGGANEKLFF.

This clone was seen only a few times. The CDR3: CASSIMETQYF. CDR3 DNA: TGTGCCAGTAGTATTATGGAGACCCAGTACTTC. The V call is TRBV19, the J call TRBJ2-5, with no clear D. CDR3 size: 11 residues. The germline gives CDR1 LNHDA, CDR2 SQIVND (reference sequence). Trimming took off 3 bases at V and 5 bases at J, with 4 bases between the two ends.

The chain has TRBV5-3 and TRBJ2-5; D uncertain. TRBV5-3 is classed as an ORF, of uncertain function. V was shortened by 0 bases and J by 3 bases, with 3 bases between the two germline ends. The CDR3 is 12 amino acids. CDR3 sequence (DNA): TGTGCCAGAAGCTTGGCCAAAGAGACCCAGTACTTC. Translated: CARSLAKETQYF.

This clone was recorded once. This chain connects TRBV29-1 to TRBJ1-1; TRBD1 is a possible D gene (6 bases). Trimming removed 4 bases at V and 5 bases at J, with 20 bases between. The germline gives CDR1 SQVTM, CDR2 ANQGSEA. CDR3 length: 15 amino acids. CDR3 sequence: CSVATNHRDGTEAFF. The CDR3 bases are TGCAGCGTTGCGACCAATCACAGGGATGGAACTGAAGCTTTCTTT.

The chain links TRBV10-2 to TRBJ2-1; maybe TRBD1 (6 bases). CDR3 length: 14 residues. V was shortened by 1 base and J by 8 bases, with 12 bases between the two germline ends. Germline values: CDR1 WSHSY, CDR2 SAAADI. CDR3 residues: CASSEWQGTDEQFF. The CDR3 coding sequence is TGCGCCAGCAGTGAGTGGCAGGGGACCGATGAGCAGTTCTTC.

The chain links TRBV7-3 to TRBJ1-2, with a tentative D call TRBD1 (6 bases). Germline V CDR1 and CDR2: SGHTA, FQGTGA. Trimming removed 1 base at V and 6 bases at J, with 12 bases between. The CDR3 totals 14 residues. CDR3 amino acids: CASSLNREGDGYTF. The CDR3 DNA is TGTGCCAGCAGCTTAAACAGGGAAGGGGATGGCTACACCTTC.

V and J are TRBV7-3 and TRBJ2-5, with 10 bases identical to TRBD1. V was pared by 5 bases and J by 7 bases, with 4 bases of the junction left unmatched. CDR1 SGHTA and CDR2 FQGTGA come from the germline V gene. CDR3 length: 13 amino acids. The CDR3 bases are TGTGCCAGCAGCCCGGGACAGGGGAGGACCCAGTACTTC. Amino acids: CASSPGQGRTQYF.

This clone was counted only a few times. This chain uses TRBV5-5 with TRBJ1-1, with 9 bases aligning to TRBD1. Trimming took 4 bases from V and 0 from J; bases not matched to a gene: 4. Germline loops: CDR1 SGHKS, CDR2 YYEKEE (reference sequence). CDR3 length: 15 residues. DNA of the CDR3: TGTGCCAGCAGCAGGGACAGGGTTATGAACACTGAAGCTTTCTTT. It codes for CASSRDRVMNTEAFF.

This clone was seen only once. The genes are TRBV5-1 and TRBJ2-7; TRBD2 aligns across 9 bases. The CDR3 runs 16 residues. Germline CDR1 reads SGHRS; CDR2 reads YFSETQ. V dropped 6 bases and J dropped 0; count of bases not matched to a gene: 10. The CDR3 nucleotides are TGCGCCAGCAACTTCGGCCTAGCGGGGTCCTCCTACGAGCAGTACTTC. Its protein product is CASNFGLAGSSYEQYF.

The chain joins TRBV11-2 to TRBJ2-7; D remains ambiguous. Trimming removed 3 bases at V and 4 bases at J, with 10 bases between. Germline CDR1 SGHAT, CDR2 FQNNGV. This CDR3 has 13 amino acids. The CDR3 region has the DNA TGTGCCAGCAGCTTGTCAAGACTTTACGAGCAGTACTTC. It is translated as CASSLSRLYEQYF.

This chain uses TRBV5-1 with TRBJ1-6; TRBD1 matches 10 bases. The CDR3 runs 17 residues. The V gene end was trimmed by 0 bases and the J gene end by 10 bases; junction bases not matched to a gene: 10. Germline-derived CDR1 and CDR2 are SGHRS and YFSETQ. CDR3 protein: CASSLVGDRGRGSPLHF. The DNA for the CDR3 is TGCGCCAGCAGCTTGGTAGGGGACAGGGGTCGCGGGTCACCCCTCCACTTT. Filled out from reference TRBV5-1 and TRBJ1-6, the complete variable domain reads KAGVTQTPRYLIKTRGQQVTLSCSPISGHRSVSWYQQTPGQGLQFLFEYFSETQRNKGNFPGRFSGRQFSNSRSEMNVSTLELGDSALYLCASSLVGDRGRGSPLHFGNGTRLTVT.

The chain combines TRBV19 with TRBJ1-1; D is perhaps TRBD1 (5 bases). Germline CDR1 is LNHDA and CDR2 is SQIVND (reference sequence). V was trimmed by 6 bases and J by 6 bases, leaving 11 bases between them. The CDR3 spans 12 residues. The CDR3 DNA sequence: TGTGCCAGTAGCCCCCAGGGCGCTGAAGCTTTCTTT. As protein: CASSPQGAEAFF. Together with reference TRBV19 and TRBJ1-1, the CDR3 gives the full variable domain: DGGITQSPKYLFRKEGQNVTLSCEQNLNHDAMYWYRQDPGQGLRLIYYSQIVNDFQKGDIAEGYSVSREKKESFPLTVTSAQKNPTAFYLCASSPQGAEAFFGQGTRLTVV.

A note on this clone: The germline gene is not matched at one end of the junction; a read error may be the cause. The rearrangement joins TRBV10-3 to TRBJ2-7, with D perhaps TRBD1 (5 bases). This CDR3 region has 13 residues. In germline, CDR1 is ENHRY, CDR2 SYGVKD. CDR3 DNA: TGTGCCATCGGTGATCAGGGCTCCCCAGAGCAGTACTTC. This sequence encodes CAIGDQGSPEQYF.

The gene calls are TRBV7-6 and TRBJ2-1; perhaps TRBD2 as D (6 bases). V was shortened by 0 bases and J by 5 bases, with 8 bases between the two germline ends. Germline assignment: CDR1 SGHVS and CDR2 FNYEAQ. CDR3 length equals 14 residues. CDR3 nucleotide sequence: TGTGCCAGCAGCTTAGCGGGGGGACACAATGAGCAGTTCTTC. Protein product: CASSLAGGHNEQFF.

This chain joins TRBV2 and TRBJ1-2; D remains ambiguous. Germline V gene lookup returns CDR1 SNHLY and CDR2 FYNNEI. The ends were cut back, 3 bases at V and 8 bases at J, with 10 bases in the middle. This CDR3 has 12 residues. The CDR3 reads CASSDPSAGYTF. The CDR3 DNA sequence: TGTGCCAGCAGTGACCCAAGCGCGGGCTACACCTTC.